This T cell receptor beta chain is drawn from a study of identical twins. The study's findings and limits: Analyses based on zero insertions could be partly confounded by invariant MAIT and iNKT cells. Cross-sectional statistical analysis was relied on for the conclusions, without the same donors being followed.

TCRdb passed the 5' RACE reads through MiXCR, listing each CDR3 protein once. The data contain approximately 230,000 distinct CDR3 sequences, around an eighth of them seen just once; the ten biggest clones take up approximately 8.2%. This clonotype was detected only a few times. The antigen is not known. From germline, CDR1 is SGHRS and CDR2 YFSETQ. The CDR3 runs 15 residues. V gave up 1 base and J gave up 3 bases, with 14 bases separating them. The clonotype originates from a woman aged 18-29 years in good health. The chain recombines TRBV5-1 with TRBJ2-7; D not certain. Sequenced input: memory (CD45RO+) T cells sorted from blood. DNA for the CDR3: TGCGCCAGCAGCTTGACGGCAGCCCCAAACTACGAGCAGTACTTC. It codes for CASSLTAAPNYEQYF.